The next 5 T cell receptor beta chains were all read from a single sample in a study of sequential checkpoint blockade in melanoma. The table came from immunoSEQ multiplex PCR; TCRdb's copy has only in-frame clones and leaves some out. The data contain under 20,000 clones, roughly two thirds of them singletons. Stated treatment: randomized to nivolumab then ipilimumab (arm A) or the reverse (arm B). Sequencing was performed on CD8+ T cells sorted from blood (inferred from file names), taken from a patient given nivolumab and ipilimumab in sequence. The receptor set was obtained from a human donor with melanoma.

The rearrangement joins TRBV18 to TRBJ2-7; 8 bases are a match to TRBD1. CDR1 is KGHSH and CDR2 is LQKENI in the germline V gene. The CDR3 sequence is 15 residues long. The V gene end was trimmed by 4 bases and the J gene end by 2 bases; junction bases not matched to a gene: 7. The CDR3 is CASSQPGTGPYEQYF. CDR3 sequence (DNA): TGTGCCAGCTCACAACCCGGGACAGGACCCTACGAGCAGTACTTC. The whole variable domain, filled in from reference TRBV18 and TRBJ2-7, reads NAGVMQNPRHLVRRRGQEARLRCSPMKGHSHVYWYRQLPEEGLKFMVYLQKENIIDESGMPKERFSAEFPKEGPSILRIQQVVRGDSAAYFCASSQPGTGPYEQYFGPGTRLTVT.

This chain uses TRBV6-6 with TRBJ1-5; the D gene is possibly TRBD1 (5 bases). The CDR3 loop spans 14 amino acids. Trimming shortened V by 2 bases and J by 5 bases, and 10 bases separated the two germline ends. CDR1 and CDR2 (germline): MNHNY, SVGAGI (reference sequence). CDR3 residues: CASSYGGAHQPQHF. The CDR3 coding sequence is TGTGCCAGCAGTTACGGTGGGGCTCATCAGCCCCAGCATTTT.

The J gene is TRBJ1-2, the V gene TRBV30; the D gene is possibly TRBD1 (5 bases). The CDR3 is made up of 15 amino acids. V lost 5 bases to trimming and J lost 3 bases, with 19 bases between them. The germline V gene encodes CDR1 GTSNPN and CDR2 SVGIG (reference sequence). The CDR3 nucleotides read TGTGCCTGGGGACAACCCACAGGTGGACACTATGGCTACACCTTC. This translates into CAWGQPTGGHYGYTF.

The chain is built from TRBV2 and TRBJ1-2; 9 nucleotides match TRBD1. J was trimmed by 0 bases and V by 8 bases; bases with no gene match: 7. This CDR3 spans 15 amino acids. The germline V gene has CDR1 SNHLY and CDR2 FYNNEI. CDR3 coding DNA: TGTGCCAGCCCTATACAGGGGGCCCCTAACTATGGCTACACCTTC. Residues: CASPIQGAPNYGYTF.

V gene TRBV15 combines with J gene TRBJ1-4; 7 nucleotides line up with TRBD1. Germline CDR1 reads LNHNV; CDR2 reads YYDKDF (reference sequence). V lost 5 bases and J lost 4; bases outside the gene matches: 4. This CDR3 has 14 residues. Written as DNA, the CDR3 is TGTGCCACCAGCGGAGGGGGCCTTAATGAAAAACTGTTTTTT. Translated: CATSGGGLNEKLFF.